The clone carrying this TCR beta chain was picked up many times. Its antigen is not known. The sample is drawn from a study of T cells in Graves' hyperthyroidism and ophthalmopathy. Regarding the study as a whole: Most thyroid clonotypes that were expanded above 0.001 also turned up in blood. Ophthalmopathy onset followed model prediction by a median approximately 5.9 months.

RNA transcripts served as the template for amplifying TCR beta CDR3 regions. TCR CDR3 underwent first-round RT-PCR with the HTBI primer set. Each CDR3 protein gets one entry after TCRdb re-called the multiplex PCR reads with MiXCR. The sample records a few hundred thousand distinct CDR3 sequences, around 15% being singletons. The diagnostic basis comprised clinical symptoms, serum thyroxine and TRAb, thyroid ultrasound and orbital computed tomography. This CDR3 region has 14 residues. Germline V gene data show CDR1 as SNHLY and CDR2 as FYNNEI. V lost 8 bases to trimming and J lost 3 bases; unmatched junction nucleotides: 8.

The sample was blood. The rearrangement links TRBV2 to TRBJ2-7; 9 bases are a match to TRBD1. The sequence was obtained from a woman between 40 and 55 years old with Graves' hyperthyroidism. CDR3 residues: CASRLGQGDYEQYF. The CDR3 DNA follows: TGTGCCAGCCGGTTGGGACAGGGCGACTACGAGCAGTACTTC.